A single sample gave rise to the 28 T cell receptor beta chains below, sequenced in a study of blood T cell repertoires in COVID-19. Clones were read by immunoSEQ multiplex PCR, and TCRdb kept only the in-frame ones, dropping some. The data hold 100,000 or so clones, with around 86% observed a single time. The sequenced sample consisted of peripheral blood. All receptors come from a man in his forties or fifties with active or convalescent COVID-19.

The chain uses TRBV28 and TRBJ2-2, with TRBD1 identical over 7 bases. CDR3 length: 16 amino acids. CDR1 and CDR2 from the germline V gene are MDHEN and SYDVKM. The V and J ends lost 6 bases and 4 bases, in that order; junction bases with no gene match: 11. CDR3 amino acids: CASSLPSQGSTGELFF. In nucleotides, the CDR3 is TGTGCCAGCAGCCTCCCCTCACAGGGGTCCACCGGGGAGCTGTTTTTT.

The chain couples TRBV4-1 to TRBJ2-5, with 16 bases that match TRBD2. The CDR3 totals 16 residues. V trimming: 1 base; J trimming: 10 bases; junction bases outside the gene matches: 6. Germline CDR1 MGHRA, CDR2 YSYEKL. The CDR3 protein is CASSQAGTSGGGGQYF. CDR3 nucleotide sequence: TGCGCCAGCAGCCAAGCCGGGACTAGCGGGGGGGGAGGCCAGTACTTC.

This chain connects TRBV28 to TRBJ1-4; 8 bases fit TRBD1. In germline, CDR1 is MDHEN, CDR2 SYDVKM. This CDR3 region has 15 residues. The ends lost 4 bases at V and 8 bases at J; junction bases unmatched: 9. The CDR3 DNA reads as TGTGCCAGCAGTTCCCAGGGGGCAGGAGGGGAAAAACTGTTTTTT. Translated: CASSSQGAGGEKLFF.

V and J are TRBV4-1 and TRBJ2-5; the match to TRBD2 covers 8 bases. Germline V gene sequence: CDR1 MGHRA, CDR2 YSYEKL. CDR3 length equals 15 residues. Losses at the gene ends were 5 bases for V and 5 bases for J; bases not matched to a gene: 10. The CDR3 DNA sequence: TGCGCCAGCAGCAAGCAAGAGTTAGCGGGGGAGACCCAGTACTTC. Its translation: CASSKQELAGETQYF.

This chain joins TRBV7-2 and TRBJ1-5; 9 bases agree with TRBD1. Germline V CDR1 and CDR2: SGHTA, FQGNSA. The CDR3 loop spans 15 amino acids. V shed 2 bases and J 4 bases; nucleotides not matched to a gene: 3. CDR3 DNA: TGTGCCAGCAGCTTACAGACAGGGGGTAATCAGCCCCAGCATTTT. Residues: CASSLQTGGNQPQHF.

The gene calls are TRBV6-5 and TRBJ1-2; 10 positions agree with TRBD1. The CDR3 covers 15 residues. Germline V CDR1 and CDR2: MNHEY, SVGAGI. The V and J ends lost 6 bases and 4 bases, in that order; junction bases with no gene match: 8. In DNA form, the CDR3 reads TGTGCCAGCAGCCAGAGGACAGGGGGTACCTATGGCTACACCTTC. Its protein is CASSQRTGGTYGYTF.

The chain is built from TRBV5-6 and TRBJ1-1; 12 bases fit TRBD1. V trimming: 4 bases; J trimming: 7 bases; junction bases outside the gene matches: 5. Germline CDR1 reads SGHDT; CDR2 reads YYEEEE. The CDR3 contains 14 residues. Here the CDR3 reads CASSQGTGGFEAFF. CDR3 nucleotides: TGTGCCAGCAGCCAGGGGACAGGGGGCTTTGAAGCTTTCTTT.

The chain has TRBV6-5 and TRBJ1-4; a weak D match, TRBD1 (5 bases). Germline loops: CDR1 MNHEY, CDR2 SVGAGI. V was trimmed by 0 bases and J by 7 bases, leaving 12 bases between them. CDR3 length equals 15 residues. This CDR3 is CASSYSSGKGEKLFF. CDR3 in DNA: TGTGCCAGCAGTTACTCGTCAGGGAAGGGTGAAAAACTGTTTTTT.

V is TRBV10-2 and J is TRBJ2-5; D unresolved. V was cut by 2 bases and J by 2 bases, with 21 bases left in between. Germline V CDR1 and CDR2: WSHSY, SAAADI. This CDR3 is built from 18 residues. CDR3 amino acids: CASSEASWAGRHQETQYF. CDR3 DNA sequence: TGCGCCAGCAGTGAGGCCAGCTGGGCAGGCCGCCATCAAGAGACCCAGTACTTC.

The V and J genes are TRBV15 and TRBJ1-3; D remains unclear. The CDR3 has 14 residues. The V gene's germline CDR1 is LNHNV and CDR2 YYDKDF (reference sequence). V was pared by 0 bases and J by 5 bases, with 8 bases between. CDR3 bases: TGTGCCACCAGCAGAGAGCGCCTTCGAAACACCATATATTTT. Protein: CATSRERLRNTIYF.

This chain joins TRBV19 and TRBJ1-1, with 9 bases identical to TRBD1. J gave up 1 base and V 6 bases, and 3 bases lay outside the gene matches. The CDR3 spans 14 residues. CDR1 and CDR2 from the germline V gene are LNHDA and SQIVND (reference sequence). CDR3 region: CASSVQGANTEAFF. The CDR3 DNA reads as TGTGCCAGTAGCGTACAGGGGGCGAACACTGAAGCTTTCTTT.

The J gene is TRBJ2-1, the V gene TRBV2, with D perhaps matching TRBD2 (6 bases). Germline CDR1 SNHLY, CDR2 FYNNEI. CDR3 length equals 12 residues. V shed 6 bases and J shed 8 bases, with 11 bases lying between them. CDR3 amino acids: CASRRTTYEQFF. As DNA, the CDR3 is TGTGCCAGCAGACGGACTACTTATGAGCAGTTCTTC. Variable domain in full (rest from reference TRBV2 and TRBJ2-1): EPEVTQTPSHQVTQMGQEVILRCVPISNHLYFYWYRQILGQKVEFLVSFYNNEISEKSEIFDDQFSVERPDGSNFTLKIRSTKLEDSAMYFCASRRTTYEQFFGPGTRLTVL.

The chain carries TRBV29-1 and TRBJ2-2; possible D gene TRBD1, 5 bases. V was shortened by 4 bases and J by 0 bases, with 15 bases between the two germline ends. The CDR3 is made up of 16 amino acids. The germline V gene has CDR1 SQVTM and CDR2 ANQGSEA. The CDR3 region has the DNA TGCAGCGTTGTGGCCCCCGACAGATCGAACACCGGGGAGCTGTTTTTT. Its protein product is CSVVAPDRSNTGELFF.

This clone was seen just once. The V call is TRBV28, the J call TRBJ1-4; 7 nucleotides agree with TRBD1. The germline V gene has CDR1 MDHEN and CDR2 SYDVKM. There are 14 residues in the CDR3. Unmatched junction bases numbered 9, after V lost 6 bases and J lost 8 bases. The CDR3 loop is CASRETGLQEKLFF. Here the CDR3 DNA reads TGTGCCAGCAGGGAGACAGGGCTGCAGGAAAAACTGTTTTTT. The complete variable domain, with remaining parts taken from reference TRBV28 and TRBJ1-4, reads DVKVTQSSRYLVKRTGEKVFLECVQDMDHENMFWYRQDPGLGLRLIYFSYDVKMKEKGDIPEGYSVSREKKERFSLILESASTNQTSMYLCASRETGLQEKLFFGSGTQLSVL.

The chain carries TRBV4-1 and TRBJ1-3, with unresolved D. V was shortened by 0 bases and J by 0 bases, with 6 bases between the two germline ends. The CDR3 contains 15 residues. CDR1 and CDR2 from the germline V gene are MGHRA and YSYEKL. CDR3 in DNA: TGCGCCAGCAGCCAAGATTCCTACTCTGGAAACACCATATATTTT. Amino acids: CASSQDSYSGNTIYF.

V and J are TRBV18 and TRBJ1-4; TRBD1 is a possible D gene (6 bases). The CDR3 totals 14 residues. Germline assignment: CDR1 KGHSH and CDR2 LQKENI. V lost 2 bases and J lost 7, with 11 bases in between. In DNA, the CDR3 is TGTGCCAGCTCACCATCACAGGGTGGTGAAAAACTGTTTTTT. The encoded protein is CASSPSQGGEKLFF.

The J gene is TRBJ2-3, the V gene TRBV5-1; 7 bases are shared with TRBD2. Trimming cost V 4 bases and J 1 base; bases outside gene matches: 9. Germline assignment: CDR1 SGHRS and CDR2 YFSETQ. The CDR3 contains 16 residues. CDR3 loop: CASSRMGGLGTDTQYF. The CDR3, as DNA: TGCGCCAGCAGCCGGATGGGAGGGCTTGGCACAGATACGCAGTATTTT.

The chain employs TRBV30 and TRBJ1-6, with unresolved D. V shed 3 bases and J shed 7 bases, with 10 bases lying between them. The germline V gene encodes CDR1 GTSNPN and CDR2 SVGIG (reference sequence). This CDR3 region has 13 residues. CDR3 loop: CAWSDSWNSPLHF. The DNA for the CDR3 is TGTGCCTGGAGCGATAGTTGGAATTCACCCCTCCACTTT.

In this sample, this clone turned up a few times. Other DNA sequences in the sample encode the same CDR3. This chain uses TRBV11-2 with TRBJ2-5, with TRBD1 as a possible D gene (6 bases). Germline V gene sequence: CDR1 SGHAT, CDR2 FQNNGV. This CDR3 is built from 13 residues. V was trimmed by 1 base and J by 5 bases, leaving 8 bases between them. The DNA of the CDR3 is TGTGCCAGCAGCTTAGGACAGGAGGAGACCCAGTACTTC. Its protein is CASSLGQEETQYF.

This clone has a single count. This chain uses TRBV24-1 with TRBJ2-1; 11 bases are shared with TRBD1. V trimming: 5 bases; J trimming: 6 bases; junction bases outside the gene matches: 8. This CDR3 has 16 residues. Per germline, CDR1 KGHDR and CDR2 SFDVKD. In DNA form, the CDR3 reads TGTGCCACCAGTGCCACCGGGACAGGGGGAACCAATGAGCAGTTCTTC. It is translated as CATSATGTGGTNEQFF.

The CDR3 protein is CATSDTGQGALETQYF. The CDR3 nucleotides read TGTGCCACCAGTGACACGGGACAGGGGGCTTTGGAGACCCAGTACTTC. The chain is built from TRBV24-1 and TRBJ2-5; 12 bases line up with TRBD1. The V gene end was trimmed by 4 bases and the J gene end by 5 bases; junction bases not matched to a gene: 7. In germline, CDR1 is KGHDR, CDR2 SFDVKD. CDR3 length equals 16 residues.

This sequence joins TRBV4-2 and TRBJ1-1, with a possible D match to TRBD1 (5 bases). CDR1 and CDR2 (germline): LGHNA, YNFKEQ. CDR3 length: 14 amino acids. The V and J ends lost 4 bases and 2 bases respectively, with 11 bases between them. The CDR3 DNA reads as TGTGCCAGCAGCCTTCAGGGATCTAACACTGAAGCTTTCTTT. Translated: CASSLQGSNTEAFF.

The chain is built from TRBV5-1 and TRBJ2-5, with 7 bases matching TRBD2. This CDR3 is built from 14 residues. With 1 base clipped from V and 5 bases from J, the junction kept 5 bases outside the gene matches. In germline, CDR1 is SGHRS, CDR2 YFSETQ. DNA of the CDR3: TGCGCCAGCAGCTTGACAGCGGGGTCCGAGACCCAGTACTTC. Protein product: CASSLTAGSETQYF.

The genes are TRBV12-3 or TRBV12-4 and TRBJ1-2; D call uncertain. V lost 4 bases to trimming and J lost 6 bases, with 12 bases between them. The CDR3 contains 13 residues. CDR3 loop: CASSSPYPDGYTF. In DNA, the CDR3 is TGTGCCAGCAGTTCCCCGTACCCAGATGGCTACACCTTC.

V usage is TRBV7-2 and J usage is TRBJ1-5; D gene unclear. V dropped 1 base and J dropped 11 bases, with 6 bases sitting between them. Germline V lookup: CDR1 SGHTA, CDR2 FQGNSA. The CDR3 sequence is 11 residues long. The CDR3 sequence is CASSLDGTQHF. The CDR3, as DNA: TGTGCCAGCAGCTTAGACGGGACCCAGCATTTT. Full variable domain (rest looked up from reference TRBV7-2 and TRBJ1-5): GAGVSQSPSNKVTEKGKDVELRCDPISGHTALYWYRQSLGQGLEFLIYFQGNSAPDKSGLPSDRFSAERTGGSVSTLTIQRTQQEDSAVYLCASSLDGTQHFGDGTRLSIL.

This clone has only a few counts. The V gene is TRBV2, the J gene TRBJ2-5; no clear D gene. V was shortened by 7 bases and J by 3 bases, with 15 bases between the two germline ends. This CDR3 has 14 residues. Per the germline V gene, CDR1 is SNHLY and CDR2 is FYNNEI. CDR3 region: CASTGSANEETQYF. Written as DNA, the CDR3 is TGTGCCAGCACGGGTTCCGCGAATGAAGAGACCCAGTACTTC.

The J gene is TRBJ1-2, the V gene TRBV28, with D tentatively TRBD1 (5 bases). Germline V gene data show CDR1 as MDHEN and CDR2 as SYDVKM. V gave up 7 bases and J gave up 1 base, with 16 bases separating them. The CDR3 totals 15 residues. In DNA, the CDR3 is TGTGCCAGCATCGGTCCAGGGCCGGGTAACTATGGCTACACCTTC. It translates to CASIGPGPGNYGYTF.

This clone showed up just once. The CDR3 protein is CASSFLAGGTDTQYF. CDR3 coding DNA: TGTGCCAGCAGTTTTCTGGCCGGGGGCACAGATACGCAGTATTTT. This sequence joins TRBV27 and TRBJ2-3; D possibly corresponds to TRBD2 (5 bases). Germline assignment: CDR1 MNHEY and CDR2 SMNVEV (reference sequence). The length of the CDR3 is 15 residues. V lost 3 bases and J 1 base, leaving 11 bases between the germline ends.